A selection of T cell receptor beta chains follows, all from one sample in a study of blood T cell repertoires in COVID-19. The data were produced by immunoSEQ multiplex PCR, yet TCRdb's version contains in-frame clones alone and is incomplete. The sample includes about 67,000 clones, roughly 87% seen only once; the top ten take around 20%. Sequencing was done on a sample of peripheral blood. The receptors shown here come from a woman older than 75 with acute or convalescent COVID-19. Both conserved end residues are part of each CDR3. The order of the fields is J gene, D gene, clone size, V gene, CDR3 DNA, CDR3 protein. A D gene is named only where the DNA matches it firmly. A clone size is listed for some rows: how often the clone was seen (once, few, many), or a class if it is expanded.

j_gene: TRBJ2-1; d_gene: TRBD2; abundance: -; v_gene: TRBV2; CDR3nt: TGTGCCAGCAGTGAAGACAGGACAAGACTAGCGGGATTGGTCTTC; CDR3aa: CASSEDRTRLAGLVF
j_gene: TRBJ1-1; d_gene: -; abundance: -; v_gene: TRBV28; CDR3nt: TGTGCCAGCACCAAACAGCCTATAGAAGCTTTCTTT; CDR3aa: CASTKQPIEAFF
j_gene: TRBJ2-4; d_gene: -; abundance: -; v_gene: TRBV27; CDR3nt: TGTGCCAGCAGTTTGGGTGGGGGGGGCGGTGCCAAAAACATTCAGTACTTC; CDR3aa: CASSLGGGGGAKNIQYF
j_gene: TRBJ1-4; d_gene: TRBD1; abundance: -; v_gene: TRBV19; CDR3nt: TGTGCCAGTAGGGCTGCGGGACAGGGGGACGAAAAACTGTTTTTT; CDR3aa: CASRAAGQGDEKLFF
j_gene: TRBJ1-6; d_gene: -; abundance: -; v_gene: TRBV19; CDR3nt: TGTGCCAGTAGTATGGGCAGTTTCGATAATTCACCCCTCCACTTT; CDR3aa: CASSMGSFDNSPLHF
j_gene: TRBJ1-5; d_gene: TRBD1; abundance: -; v_gene: TRBV5-5; CDR3nt: TGTGCCAGCACCATATCCGGGACAGGGAATCAGCCCCAGCATTTT; CDR3aa: CASTISGTGNQPQHF
j_gene: TRBJ2-5; d_gene: -; abundance: -; v_gene: TRBV18; CDR3nt: TGTGCCAGCTCACCATTCAATTCGGGGGAGACCCAGTACTTC; CDR3aa: CASSPFNSGETQYF
j_gene: TRBJ2-5; d_gene: TRBD2; abundance: once; v_gene: TRBV28; CDR3nt: TGTGCCAGCAGTCTTCTTAGCGGGGGGACTCAAGAGACCCAGTACTTC; CDR3aa: CASSLLSGGTQETQYF
j_gene: TRBJ1-4; d_gene: TRBD1; abundance: -; v_gene: TRBV9; CDR3nt: TGTGCCAGCAGCGCCTGGACAGGGAACAATGAAAAACTGTTTTTT; CDR3aa: CASSAWTGNNEKLFF
j_gene: TRBJ2-5; d_gene: TRBD2; abundance: -; v_gene: TRBV5-4; CDR3nt: TGTGCCAGCAGCATACTAGCGGGGGGTATTGAGACCCAGTACTTC; CDR3aa: CASSILAGGIETQYF
j_gene: TRBJ1-2; d_gene: -; abundance: -; v_gene: TRBV7-9; CDR3nt: TGTGCCAGCAGCTTGACAGTGGGTGGCTACACCTTC; CDR3aa: CASSLTVGGYTF
j_gene: TRBJ2-5; d_gene: TRBD2; abundance: -; v_gene: TRBV4-1; CDR3nt: TGCGCCAGCAGCCATGGACTAGCGGGGGGAAAAGAGACCCAGTACTTC; CDR3aa: CASSHGLAGGKETQYF
j_gene: TRBJ2-2; d_gene: -; abundance: -; v_gene: TRBV7-9; CDR3nt: TGTGCCAGCAGCTTAGCGGGAGAAAACACCGGGGAGCTGTTTTTT; CDR3aa: CASSLAGENTGELFF
j_gene: TRBJ2-1; d_gene: TRBD1; abundance: once; v_gene: TRBV27; CDR3nt: TGTGCCAGCAGTTTATCGGGACAGCCCTACAATGAGCAGTTCTTC; CDR3aa: CASSLSGQPYNEQFF
j_gene: TRBJ1-4; d_gene: -; abundance: -; v_gene: TRBV27; CDR3nt: TGTGCCAGCACGACTGTCGGTGAAAAACTGTTTTTT; CDR3aa: CASTTVGEKLFF
j_gene: TRBJ2-1; d_gene: -; abundance: -; v_gene: TRBV5-5; CDR3nt: TGTGCCAGCAGCGAAGAGGGTGAGCAGTTCTTC; CDR3aa: CASSEEGEQFF
j_gene: TRBJ2-2; d_gene: TRBD2; abundance: -; v_gene: TRBV5-1; CDR3nt: TGCGCCAGCGGACTTAGCGGGGGGAGCACCGGGGAGCTGTTTTTT; CDR3aa: CASGLSGGSTGELFF
j_gene: TRBJ2-5; d_gene: -; abundance: few; v_gene: TRBV5-1; CDR3nt: TGCGCCAGCAGCTTGGGGCAGGGGTCGGGAGAGACCCAGTACTTC; CDR3aa: CASSLGQGSGETQYF
j_gene: TRBJ1-6; d_gene: TRBD1; abundance: -; v_gene: TRBV28; CDR3nt: TGTGCCAGCTTTGACAGGGGTGATTCACCCCTCCACTTT; CDR3aa: CASFDRGDSPLHF
j_gene: TRBJ1-2; d_gene: -; abundance: many; v_gene: TRBV7-9; CDR3nt: TGTGCCAGCAGCTCTGGACAGACAAGGGATGGCTACACCTTC; CDR3aa: CASSSGQTRDGYTF
j_gene: TRBJ2-7; d_gene: -; abundance: few; v_gene: TRBV21-1; CDR3nt: TGTGCCAGCACCATAAGGGACAGGGGCGACGAGCAGTACTTC; CDR3aa: CASTIRDRGDEQYF
j_gene: TRBJ1-1; d_gene: -; abundance: -; v_gene: TRBV7-2; CDR3nt: TGTGCCAGCAGCTTGAAAGGGGGGGAGTCAAGAGCTTTCTTT; CDR3aa: CASSLKGGESRAFF
j_gene: TRBJ1-2; d_gene: -; abundance: -; v_gene: TRBV29-1; CDR3nt: TGCAGCGCAGATGGCTTTGGGGCGCGGGGCTACACCTTC; CDR3aa: CSADGFGARGYTF
j_gene: TRBJ2-2; d_gene: TRBD1; abundance: -; v_gene: TRBV5-1; CDR3nt: TGCGCCAGCAGTAGGACAGGGATAACCGGGGAGCTGTTTTTT; CDR3aa: CASSRTGITGELFF
j_gene: TRBJ2-7; d_gene: TRBD2; abundance: -; v_gene: TRBV28; CDR3nt: TGTGCCAGCAGTTACAGGACGATAGGACTAGCGGGAGGGCCGCACTTC; CDR3aa: CASSYRTIGLAGGPHF
j_gene: TRBJ2-1; d_gene: TRBD2; abundance: -; v_gene: TRBV4-1; CDR3nt: TGCGCCAGCAGCCTGCTTGGGGCGGGGGTCTCCTACAATGAGCAGTTCTTC; CDR3aa: CASSLLGAGVSYNEQFF
j_gene: TRBJ2-5; d_gene: TRBD2; abundance: -; v_gene: TRBV6-6; CDR3nt: TGTGCCAGCAGTTACTCGCTAGCGGGCCAAGAGACCCAGTACTTC; CDR3aa: CASSYSLAGQETQYF
j_gene: TRBJ2-2; d_gene: TRBD2; abundance: -; v_gene: TRBV5-1; CDR3nt: TGCGCCAGCAGCGACGGACTAGCGGGAGGGCCGACCGGGGAGCTGTTTTTT; CDR3aa: CASSDGLAGGPTGELFF
j_gene: TRBJ1-2; d_gene: -; abundance: -; v_gene: TRBV28; CDR3nt: TGTGCCAGCAGTCGCGTACGGACAGCCTTCCTAGCTAACTATGGCTACACCTTC; CDR3aa: CASSRVRTAFLANYGYTF
j_gene: TRBJ2-7; d_gene: TRBD2; abundance: -; v_gene: TRBV5-6; CDR3nt: TGTGCCAGCACTCGTAGCGGGAGAGGATCATACGAGCAGTACTTC; CDR3aa: CASTRSGRGSYEQYF
j_gene: TRBJ2-3; d_gene: -; abundance: -; v_gene: TRBV5-1; CDR3nt: TGCGCCAGCAGCTTGGCCGACGGGGATACGCAGTATTTT; CDR3aa: CASSLADGDTQYF
j_gene: TRBJ1-4; d_gene: -; abundance: -; v_gene: TRBV29-1; CDR3nt: TGCAGCGTCCAGGGGCCTAATGAAAAACTGTTTTTT; CDR3aa: CSVQGPNEKLFF
j_gene: TRBJ2-2; d_gene: -; abundance: few; v_gene: TRBV3-1/TRBV3-2; CDR3nt: TGTGCCAGCGGGGGCGGCGGGGAGCTGTTTTTT; CDR3aa: CASGGGGELFF
j_gene: TRBJ1-1; d_gene: -; abundance: -; v_gene: TRBV4-1; CDR3nt: TGCGCCAGCAGCCAGTACAGGGCTACTGAAGCTTTCTTT; CDR3aa: CASSQYRATEAFF
j_gene: TRBJ2-1; d_gene: TRBD2; abundance: -; v_gene: TRBV5-4; CDR3nt: TGTGCCAGCAGCTCGGCGGGGGGGGCCTACAATGAGCAGTTCTTC; CDR3aa: CASSSAGGAYNEQFF
j_gene: TRBJ1-2; d_gene: -; abundance: -; v_gene: TRBV7-2; CDR3nt: TGTGCCAGCAGCCTGAACAGGGCAAACTATGGCTACACCTTC; CDR3aa: CASSLNRANYGYTF
j_gene: TRBJ2-3; d_gene: TRBD2; abundance: -; v_gene: TRBV7-9; CDR3nt: TGTGCCAGCAGCTTAGGGGTAGCGGGGATCACAGATACGCAGTATTTT; CDR3aa: CASSLGVAGITDTQYF
j_gene: TRBJ2-7; d_gene: TRBD2; abundance: many; v_gene: TRBV7-2; CDR3nt: TGTGCCAGCAGCTTAGCGGCGGGAGCGAACGAGCAGTACTTC; CDR3aa: CASSLAAGANEQYF
j_gene: TRBJ2-7; d_gene: TRBD2; abundance: -; v_gene: TRBV3-1/TRBV3-2; CDR3nt: TGTGCCAGCAGCCCCCCCTATCGGGGGGGCGTAGTGCGCGAGCAGTACTTC; CDR3aa: CASSPPYRGGVVREQYF
j_gene: TRBJ2-4; d_gene: TRBD2; abundance: -; v_gene: TRBV5-6; CDR3nt: TGTGCCAGCAGCTTAGCGGGACTAGCCAACATTCAGTACTTC; CDR3aa: CASSLAGLANIQYF
j_gene: TRBJ1-5; d_gene: -; abundance: -; v_gene: TRBV4-1; CDR3nt: TGCGCCAGCAGCCAAGCCGCGCCTTATCAGCCCCAGCATTTT; CDR3aa: CASSQAAPYQPQHF
j_gene: TRBJ2-3; d_gene: -; abundance: once; v_gene: TRBV28; CDR3nt: TGTGCCAGCGTTCTGAGGATTAGCACAGATACGCAGTATTTT; CDR3aa: CASVLRISTDTQYF
j_gene: TRBJ1-2; d_gene: -; abundance: -; v_gene: TRBV2; CDR3nt: TGTGCCAGCAGTCAACAAGTTAACTATGGCTACACCTTC; CDR3aa: CASSQQVNYGYTF
j_gene: TRBJ2-1; d_gene: -; abundance: once; v_gene: TRBV24-1; CDR3nt: TGTGCCACCAGTGACTCCAGACCGGGACAAAACTACAATGAGCAGTTCTTC; CDR3aa: CATSDSRPGQNYNEQFF
j_gene: TRBJ1-4; d_gene: -; abundance: -; v_gene: TRBV2; CDR3nt: TGTGCCAGCAGTCTCGGAAGGGGCTTTAATGAAAAACTGTTTTTT; CDR3aa: CASSLGRGFNEKLFF
j_gene: TRBJ1-6; d_gene: TRBD1; abundance: -; v_gene: TRBV29-1; CDR3nt: TGCAGCGTCTCCGAAGGACAGGGGGCATCACCCCTCCACTTT; CDR3aa: CSVSEGQGASPLHF
j_gene: TRBJ2-7; d_gene: -; abundance: -; v_gene: TRBV6-5; CDR3nt: TGTGCCAGCAGTTACTCCGGCGGCCTAGTCGAGCAGTACTTC; CDR3aa: CASSYSGGLVEQYF
j_gene: TRBJ2-1; d_gene: TRBD2; abundance: -; v_gene: TRBV7-8; CDR3nt: TGTGCGAGTCTGGGAGGCGGGAGTCAAAATGAGCAGTTCTTC; CDR3aa: CASLGGGSQNEQFF
j_gene: TRBJ1-5; d_gene: -; abundance: -; v_gene: TRBV6-5; CDR3nt: TGTGCCAGCAGAGCGTCTTATAGCAATCAGCCCCAGCATTTT; CDR3aa: CASRASYSNQPQHF
j_gene: TRBJ2-2; d_gene: TRBD2; abundance: -; v_gene: TRBV15; CDR3nt: TGTGCCACCAGCAGTGGACTAGCGGGGAACACCGGGGAGCTGTTTTTT; CDR3aa: CATSSGLAGNTGELFF